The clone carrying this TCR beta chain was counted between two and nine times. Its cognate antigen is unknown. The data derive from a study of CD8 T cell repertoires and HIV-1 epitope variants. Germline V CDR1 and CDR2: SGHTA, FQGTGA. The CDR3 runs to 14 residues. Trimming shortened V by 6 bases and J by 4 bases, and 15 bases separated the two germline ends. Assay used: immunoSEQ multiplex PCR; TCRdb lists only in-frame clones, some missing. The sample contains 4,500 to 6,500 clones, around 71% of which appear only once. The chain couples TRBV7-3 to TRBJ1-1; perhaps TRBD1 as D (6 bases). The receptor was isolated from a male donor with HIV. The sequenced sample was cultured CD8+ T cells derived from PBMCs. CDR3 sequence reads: CASSPAGVGTEAFF. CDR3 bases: TGTGCCAGCAGTCCGGCAGGGGTAGGCACTGAAGCTTTCTTT.